The 22 T cell receptor beta chains listed next were all sequenced from one sample in a study of T-cell reconstitution after alpha-beta-depleted transplantation in children. Unique molecular identifiers featured in how the TCRbeta library was prepared. TCRdb reanalysed the PCR reads using MiXCR and keeps one entry per CDR3 protein. The table records around 200,000 distinct CDR3 sequences, approximately 7% of them present only once. Sequenced here: PBMCs from the stem cell graft donor, sampled from the stem cell graft. These TCRs come from a human donor who donated a stem cell graft to a child with Wiskott-Aldrich syndrome.

This clonotype came up many times. The chain is built from TRBV20-1 and TRBJ2-7, with a weak D call TRBD1 (6 bases). CDR1 and CDR2 (germline): DFQATT, SNEGSKA (reference sequence). V shed 0 bases and J shed 5 bases, with 23 bases lying between them. The length of the CDR3 is 17 residues. The chain's CDR3 is CSARDPQRGTGPNEQYF. CDR3 nucleotides: TGCAGTGCTAGAGATCCCCAGAGGGGTACAGGGCCCAACGAGCAGTACTTC.

This clonotype appeared many times. The gene calls are TRBV5-1 and TRBJ1-5; D is perhaps TRBD1 (6 bases). The CDR3 length is 14 residues. Per the germline V gene, CDR1 is SGHRS and CDR2 is YFSETQ. V lost 2 bases and J 7 bases, leaving 13 bases between the germline ends. The CDR3 sequence: CASSFEQGGQPQHF. CDR3 sequence (DNA): TGCGCCAGCAGCTTTGAACAGGGAGGACAGCCCCAGCATTTT.

This clonotype came up many times. The genes are TRBV7-9 and TRBJ1-2; D call uncertain. This CDR3 has 14 amino acids. CDR1 SEHNR and CDR2 FQNEAQ come from the germline V gene (reference sequence). V lost 8 bases and J lost 3, with 16 bases in between. In nucleotides, the CDR3 is TGTGCCAGCGGCCCGAACACCTGGGACTATGGCTACACCTTC. Residues: CASGPNTWDYGYTF.

Many counts were recorded for this clonotype. The chain links TRBV7-7 to TRBJ2-1, with 12 positions matching TRBD2. The CDR3 length is 16 residues. The J segment lost 7 bases and the V segment lost 2 bases, leaving 6 bases of the junction unmatched. CDR1 SSHAT and CDR2 FNYEAQ come from the germline V gene (reference sequence). CDR3: CASSLTLLAGGNEQFF. DNA of the CDR3: TGTGCCAGCAGCTTAACTCTGCTAGCGGGGGGGAATGAGCAGTTCTTC.

This clonotype has at least ten counts. V and J are TRBV12-3 or TRBV12-4 and TRBJ2-5, with D possibly matching TRBD2 (5 bases). This CDR3 is built from 14 residues. V was pared by 7 bases and J by 2 bases, with 14 bases between. The CDR3 sequence is CASTERGQQETQYF. CDR3 in DNA: TGTGCCAGCACCGAACGAGGGCAACAAGAGACCCAGTACTTC.

As regards this clonotype: This may arise from a read error, as a much more abundant clone is one base away. The rearrangement uses TRBV4-1 and TRBJ2-2; 8 nucleotides align to TRBD2. This CDR3 is built from 16 residues. Germline values: CDR1 MGHRA, CDR2 YSYEKL. V shed 4 bases, J shed 5 bases, and the junction held 9 bases outside the gene matches. Here the CDR3 DNA reads TGCGCCAGCAGCCTCGACCGGGGGGGCCCAACCGGGGAGCTGTTTTTT. Translating gives CASSLDRGGPTGELFF.

In its sample, this clonotype was seen many times. The gene calls are TRBV2 and TRBJ2-3; 11 nucleotides agree with TRBD2. CDR3 length: 18 amino acids. V lost 5 bases to trimming and J lost 3 bases; unmatched junction nucleotides: 13. Germline CDR1 is SNHLY and CDR2 is FYNNEI. The CDR3 is CASSLAGGPRSVTDTQYF. For the CDR3, the DNA is TGTGCCAGCAGTTTAGCGGGGGGGCCTAGGTCCGTAACAGATACGCAGTATTTT.

This clonotype was seen ten or more times. This sequence joins TRBV20-1 and TRBJ2-1; D not resolved. Trimming pared 5 bases from V and 4 bases from J, leaving 12 bases between. CDR1 and CDR2 (germline): DFQATT, SNEGSKA (reference sequence). The CDR3 loop spans 13 amino acids. The CDR3: CSAHGLKYNEQFF. CDR3 nucleotide sequence: TGCAGTGCTCACGGATTGAAGTACAATGAGCAGTTCTTC.

The J gene is TRBJ1-1, the V gene TRBV19; D is perhaps TRBD1 (6 bases). V was pared by 6 bases and J by 5 bases, with 16 bases between. The CDR3 is 14 amino acids. The germline CDR1 and CDR2 sequences are LNHDA and SQIVND (reference sequence). The CDR3 bases are TGTGCCAGTAGCATACAGGGTGTTAGGACTGAAGCTTTCTTT. Translated: CASSIQGVRTEAFF.

This clonotype was counted at least ten times. This chain links TRBV3-1 with TRBJ2-3; possible D gene TRBD2, 5 bases. Looked up from germline, CDR1 is LGHDT and CDR2 is YNNKEL (reference sequence). The CDR3 length is 14 residues. Between the trimmed V and J ends, which lost 3 bases and 3 bases, there was a span of 10 bases. In DNA form, the CDR3 reads TGTGCCAGCAGCCACAGCGGCGGTACAGATACGCAGTATTTT. Translating it yields CASSHSGGTDTQYF.

This clonotype showed up many times. The V and J genes are TRBV7-2 and TRBJ2-1, with a weak D call TRBD2 (5 bases). The CDR3 has 13 residues. Deletions cut 5 bases from V and 9 bases from J, with 14 bases between. Germline V lookup: CDR1 SGHTA, CDR2 FQGNSA. CDR3 nucleotide sequence: TGTGCCAGCAGCCCGTCCGGGGTGGGTGAGCAGTTCTTC. Translated, it gives CASSPSGVGEQFF. The whole variable domain, remainder taken from reference TRBV7-2 and TRBJ2-1, is GAGVSQSPSNKVTEKGKDVELRCDPISGHTALYWYRQSLGQGLEFLIYFQGNSAPDKSGLPSDRFSAERTGGSVSTLTIQRTQQEDSAVYLCASSPSGVGEQFFGPGTRLTVL.

This clonotype has a count of ten or more. This chain links TRBV12-3 or TRBV12-4 with TRBJ1-5; D not certain. This CDR3 spans 14 amino acids. With 1 base removed from V and 5 bases from J, the gap between germline ends came to 9 bases. CDR3 bases: TGTGCCAGCAGTTTAGTTTCGATACATCAGCCCCAGCATTTT. The encoded protein is CASSLVSIHQPQHF.

This clonotype was picked up a small number of times. V and J are TRBV3-1 and TRBJ2-1, with 14 nucleotides matching TRBD2. The CDR3 sequence is 17 residues long. The V segment lost 1 base and the J segment 5 bases; nucleotides outside the gene matches: 4. Germline lookup yields CDR1 LGHDT and CDR2 YNNKEL (reference sequence). The CDR3 loop is CASSQVVGLAGDNEQFF. CDR3 sequence (DNA): TGTGCCAGCAGCCAAGTTGTGGGACTAGCGGGAGACAATGAGCAGTTCTTC.

The rearrangement joins TRBV20-1 to TRBJ2-4; 9 bases agree with TRBD1. This CDR3 contains 18 residues. The ends lost 4 bases at V and 2 bases at J; junction bases unmatched: 15. CDR1 is DFQATT and CDR2 is SNEGSKA in the germline V gene (reference sequence). CDR3 protein: CSAKSRDRDSRTKNIQYF. The DNA of the CDR3 is TGCAGTGCTAAGAGCCGGGACAGGGATTCGAGAACCAAAAACATTCAGTACTTC.

This clonotype showed up many times. The chain carries TRBV12-3 or TRBV12-4 and TRBJ2-3; no definite D call. Trimming removed 3 bases from V and 2 bases from J, with 9 bases in between. The CDR3 has 14 amino acids. In DNA, the CDR3 is TGTGCCAGCAGTTTTTTGGCCTACACAGATACGCAGTATTTT. Translation gives CASSFLAYTDTQYF.

This clonotype was counted many times. The chain carries TRBV7-9 and TRBJ2-3, with 7 nucleotides matching TRBD2. The CDR3 consists of 15 residues. Trimming took 0 bases from V and 8 from J; bases not matched to a gene: 8. Germline CDR1 and CDR2: SEHNR and FQNEAQ (reference sequence). CDR3 sequence: CASSLAGGRVGTQYF. The CDR3 coding sequence is TGTGCCAGCAGCTTAGCCGGCGGGAGAGTGGGTACGCAGTATTTT.

This clonotype was counted ten times or more. This rearrangement joins TRBV12-3 or TRBV12-4 to TRBJ2-1, with 14 bases that match TRBD2. V was clipped by 5 bases and J by 7 bases; unmatched bases: 13. The CDR3 runs 18 residues. The CDR3 nucleotides are TGTGCCAGCAGTACGTCTTACCGTGGACTAGCGGGAGGAAATGAGCAGTTCTTC. Translating it yields CASSTSYRGLAGGNEQFF.

At least ten counts were recorded for this clonotype. The rearrangement uses TRBV12-3 or TRBV12-4 and TRBJ1-1, with D tentatively TRBD1 (5 bases). This CDR3 contains 16 residues. The germline V and J ends were trimmed by 4 bases and 3 bases, with 18 bases remaining between them. CDR3 region: CASSYGRGPPDTEAFF. The CDR3 DNA follows: TGTGCCAGCAGTTATGGGAGGGGACCGCCAGACACTGAAGCTTTCTTT.

This chain connects TRBV25-1 to TRBJ2-7; D may correspond to TRBD1 or TRBD2 (6 bases each). The CDR3 is 15 residues long. The germline gives CDR1 MGHDK, CDR2 SYGVNS. The ends were cut back, 4 bases at V and 4 bases at J, with 17 bases in the middle. Written as DNA, the CDR3 is TGTGCCAGCAGTGCGGGCCGGGGGCTGGGGTACGAGCAGTACTTC. It is translated as CASSAGRGLGYEQYF.

This clonotype has a count of ten or more. J is TRBJ2-2 and V is TRBV30; 7 bases align to TRBD2. The CDR3 covers 14 residues. V lost 4 bases to trimming and J lost 1 base; unmatched junction nucleotides: 3. The germline CDR1 and CDR2 sequences are GTSNPN and SVGIG (reference sequence). CDR3 loop: CAWIRGGNTGELFF. Written as DNA, the CDR3 is TGTGCCTGGATTCGCGGGGGGAACACCGGGGAGCTGTTTTTT.

This clonotype was picked up many times. The CDR3 DNA is TGTGCCAGCAGCCCGGGGACAGAGGACACCATATATTTT. Amino acid sequence: CASSPGTEDTIYF. This chain connects TRBV7-2 to TRBJ1-3; 7 bases agree with TRBD1. Germline V lookup: CDR1 SGHTA, CDR2 FQGNSA. Losses at the gene ends were 5 bases for V and 8 bases for J; bases not matched to a gene: 6. This CDR3 region has 13 residues.

In its sample, this clonotype was seen many times. This chain links TRBV18 with TRBJ2-1; D is perhaps TRBD1 or TRBD2 (5 bases each). Trimming shortened V by 5 bases and J by 6 bases, and 17 bases separated the two germline ends. The CDR3 is 15 residues long. Germline V lookup: CDR1 KGHSH, CDR2 LQKENI. The CDR3 DNA reads as TGTGCCAGCTCATTTATCCCCGGGACGGTCAATGAGCAGTTCTTC. Encoded protein: CASSFIPGTVNEQFF.